This record covers a single T cell receptor beta chain. This table comes from immunoSEQ multiplex PCR, and its TCRdb copy is limited to in-frame clones, with some not included. The repertoire consists of fewer than 90,000 clones, with approximately 91% occurring once and the leading ten covering 6.9%. The sample is drawn from a study of T cell responses to AZD1222 COVID-19 vaccine. The germline CDR1 and CDR2 sequences are SGDLS and YYNGEE. Unmatched junction bases numbered 6, after V lost 4 bases and J lost 4 bases. This CDR3 contains 15 residues. The clonotype comes from an adult who received the AZD1222 COVID-19 vaccine. Specimen: peripheral blood, collected 28 days after the second AZD1222 dose. The gene calls are TRBV9 and TRBJ2-2; 8 nucleotides align to TRBD1. The DNA for the CDR3 is TGTGCCAGCAGCATACGGACAGGGAGCACCGGGGAGCTGTTTTTT. Its protein product is CASSIRTGSTGELFF.